This T cell receptor beta chain was sequenced in a study of blood T cell repertoires in COVID-19. On the study more broadly: Italy, Spain and the United States were the sources of the convalescent and acute COVID-19 samples. Sources were T cells, B-cell-depleted T cells, or PBMCs; the material itself was cDNA or gDNA.

As handled by the study authors: Quantification of nucleated cells was approximated via reference gene primer amplification. Sequenced by immunoSEQ multiplex PCR; TCRdb stores in-frame clones only, minus some. V and J calls and clone size come straight from that table; D and trimming were deduced from the DNA. The profile covers 65,000 to 90,000 clones, with roughly 87% appearing a single time and roughly 8.8% taken by the ten largest. V was pared by 3 bases and J by 5 bases, with 8 bases between. This CDR3 contains 13 residues. Germline CDR1 MNHNS, CDR2 SASEGT. The chain has TRBV6-1 and TRBJ1-5; no firm D call. The TCR originated in an elderly man with acute or convalescent COVID-19. Sequencing was performed on peripheral blood. DNA for the CDR3: TGTGCCAGCAGTGAGAACTACCATCAGCCCCAGCATTTT. It encodes CASSENYHQPQHF.